This T cell receptor beta chain comes out of a study of blood T cell repertoires in COVID-19. Across the study: T cells, B-cell-depleted T cells, or PBMCs provided the cDNA or gDNA that served as material.

V was clipped by 0 bases and J by 8 bases; unmatched bases: 6. Germline assignment: CDR1 LNHNV and CDR2 YYDKDF (reference sequence). The CDR3 loop spans 15 amino acids. Authors' analysis steps: Nucleated cell number was recorded as an estimate derived from reference gene primer amplification. Profiling relied on immunoSEQ multiplex PCR, and the TCRdb table lists in-frame clones only, not all of them. V, J and clone size are those of that table, while D and trimming were read from the DNA. The sample has approximately 500,000 clones, about 88% seen once. The sample consisted of peripheral blood. This clonotype originated in a woman in her fifties or sixties with COVID-19, enrolled during active disease. V and J are TRBV15 and TRBJ1-4; 7 nucleotides match TRBD1. The CDR3 spells CATSRDAGGGEKLFF. CDR3 DNA: TGTGCCACCAGCAGAGATGCAGGGGGAGGAGAAAAACTGTTTTTT. Complete variable domain (other parts from reference TRBV15 and TRBJ1-4): DAMVIQNPRYQVTQFGKPVTLSCSQTLNHNVMYWYQQKSSQAPKLLFHYYDKDFNNEADTPDNFQSRRPNTSFCFLDIRSPGLGDTAMYLCATSRDAGGGEKLFFGSGTQLSVL.